What follows are 19 T cell receptor beta chains derived from one specimen sequenced in a study of T-cell reconstitution after alpha-beta-depleted transplantation in children (TCRdb year 2016). The library was obtained by PCR. Reads for this sample came from an Illumina HiSeq 2500. Molecular barcoding was employed in the preparation of TCR libraries, with unique molecular identifiers being used to normalize TCRbeta repertoire quantification. TCRdb reprocessed the public reads (quality trimming at Q25 with fastp, clone calling with MiXCR) and kept in-frame beta chains. Each CDR3 protein gets just one entry, which takes the most common genes and DNA from the rows behind it. The sample table records hundreds of thousands of distinct CDR3 sequences; approximately 14% of these occur just once. 0.79% of the sample is held by the ten biggest clonotypes. Taken with the paper, the label for treatment or condition translates to: allogeneic hematopoietic cell transplantation with graft depleted of TCRalphabeta T cells and CD19 B cells.

The sequenced sample was PBMCs, obtained before TCRalphabeta/CD19-depleted stem cell transplant. The receptor source for this set is a girl between 2 and 10 years old with congenital amegakaryocytic thrombocytopenia, due to receive a stem cell transplant.

This clonotype was detected ten times or more. The chain employs TRBV10-2 and TRBJ2-5; 7 bases align to TRBD2. Germline values: CDR1 WSHSY, CDR2 SAAADI. This CDR3 has 14 amino acids. V lost 8 bases, J lost 4 bases, and 10 bases stayed unmatched. The DNA of the CDR3 is TGCGCCAGCGCTCCCGCGGGAGTTCTAGAGACCCAGTACTTC. Its protein is CASAPAGVLETQYF.

This clonotype was observed a handful of times. This sequence joins TRBV9 and TRBJ2-5, with D maybe TRBD1 (5 bases). Per germline, CDR1 SGDLS and CDR2 YYNGEE. The CDR3 contains 15 residues. V lost 0 bases and J lost 2, with 11 bases in between. The CDR3 DNA reads as TGTGCCAGCAGCGTAGATTGGGGCTTACAAGAGACCCAGTACTTC. This codes for CASSVDWGLQETQYF. Variable domain in full (rest from reference TRBV9 and TRBJ2-5): DSGVTQTPKHLITATGQRVTLRCSPRSGDLSVYWYQQSLDQGLQFLIQYYNGEERAKGNILERFSAQQFPDLHSELNLSSLELGDSALYFCASSVDWGLQETQYFGPGTRLLVL.

The V call is TRBV20-1, the J call TRBJ2-1, with D perhaps given as TRBD1 or TRBD2 (6 bases each). In germline, CDR1 is DFQATT, CDR2 SNEGSKA (reference sequence). This CDR3 contains 14 residues. Trimming took 4 bases from V and 6 from J, leaving 16 bases between them. CDR3 in DNA: TGCAGTGCTATTGCGGAGGGGGTCCTCAATGAGCAGTTCTTC. Translated, it gives CSAIAEGVLNEQFF.

This chain joins TRBV20-1 and TRBJ2-7, with D possibly called TRBD1 or TRBD2 (5 bases each). The CDR3 extends over 14 amino acids. Germline V lookup: CDR1 DFQATT, CDR2 SNEGSKA (reference sequence). The V gene lost 4 bases and the J gene lost 2 bases, with 15 bases spanning the gap. CDR3 region: CSAMFGASAYEQYF. The DNA of the CDR3 is TGCAGTGCTATGTTCGGGGCCAGCGCCTACGAGCAGTACTTC.

This clonotype has ten or more counts. The CDR3 DNA reads TGTGCCAGCAGTTTATCCGGGGTACAGACAGATAGCAATCAGCCCCAGCATTTT. Amino acids: CASSLSGVQTDSNQPQHF. The genes are TRBV28 and TRBJ1-5, with a weak D call TRBD1 (5 bases). The germline gives CDR1 MDHEN, CDR2 SYDVKM. This CDR3 is 18 amino acids long. V was trimmed by 1 base and J by 0 bases, leaving 16 bases between them.

The gene calls are TRBV7-9 and TRBJ1-1; 7 bases are a match to TRBD1. Germline assignment: CDR1 SEHNR and CDR2 FQNEAQ (reference sequence). V shed 5 bases, J shed 1 base, and the junction held 7 bases outside the gene matches. This CDR3 comprises 15 residues. The CDR3 protein is CASSLLAGGNTEAFF. The CDR3 nucleotides read TGTGCCAGCAGCCTCTTGGCAGGGGGGAACACTGAAGCTTTCTTT. The complete variable domain, with remaining parts taken from reference TRBV7-9 and TRBJ1-1, reads DTGVSQNPRHKITKRGQNVTFRCDPISEHNRLYWYRQTLGQGPEFLTYFQNEAQLEKSRLLSDRFSAERPKGSFSTLEIQRTEQGDSAMYLCASSLLAGGNTEAFFGQGTRLTVV.

The chain joins TRBV5-1 to TRBJ2-7; weak D call: TRBD1 (5 bases). Deletions cut 4 bases from V and 0 bases from J, with 8 bases between. CDR3 length: 13 amino acids. CDR1 and CDR2 from the germline V gene are SGHRS and YFSETQ. CDR3 sequence reads: CASSQGPSYEQYF. The CDR3 DNA reads as TGCGCCAGCAGCCAGGGCCCCTCCTACGAGCAGTACTTC.

The sample holds a few counts of this clonotype. V is TRBV20-1 and J is TRBJ1-5; TRBD1 matches 7 bases. The CDR3 length is 18 residues. Germline trimming cut 6 bases from V and 0 bases from J; bases unmatched to any gene: 17. Germline values: CDR1 DFQATT, CDR2 SNEGSKA (reference sequence). In DNA, the CDR3 is TGCAGTGCAGTCGCCGGGACAGTTAACCTTTATAGCAATCAGCCCCAGCATTTT. Its translation is CSAVAGTVNLYSNQPQHF.

The rearrangement joins TRBV7-8 to TRBJ2-7; tentative D call: TRBD2 (6 bases). Germline V lookup: CDR1 SGHVS, CDR2 FQNEAQ. The CDR3 is 14 amino acids. Trimming removed 6 bases from V and 4 bases from J, with 16 bases in between. CDR3 region: CASSAPAGDYEQYF. The CDR3 bases are TGTGCCAGCAGTGCACCAGCGGGCGATTACGAGCAGTACTTC. Full variable domain (remainder filled in from reference TRBV7-8 and TRBJ2-7): GAGVSQSPRYKVAKRGQDVALRCDPISGHVSLFWYQQALGQGPEFLTYFQNEAQLDKSGLPSDRFFAERPEGSVSTLKIQRTQQEDSAVYLCASSAPAGDYEQYFGPGTRLTVT.

This clonotype was counted ten times or more. This rearrangement joins TRBV11-2 to TRBJ2-1; D gene unclear. The V gene's germline CDR1 is SGHAT and CDR2 FQNNGV. There are 18 residues in the CDR3. Trimming shortened V by 0 bases and J by 4 bases, and 19 bases separated the two germline ends. The CDR3 loop reads CASSLDSATVTPYNEQFF. Written as DNA, the CDR3 is TGTGCCAGCAGCTTAGATTCGGCTACCGTCACTCCATACAATGAGCAGTTCTTC.

This clonotype has just a few counts. The rearrangement links TRBV6-1 to TRBJ1-5; TRBD1 aligns across 7 bases. J lost 0 bases, V lost 5 bases, and 4 bases had no gene match. From germline, CDR1 is MNHNS and CDR2 SASEGT. There are 15 residues in the CDR3. In nucleotides, the CDR3 is TGTGCCAGCAGTCGCGACAGGGATAGCAATCAGCCCCAGCATTTT. It yields the protein CASSRDRDSNQPQHF.

This clonotype was seen more than once but under ten times. V usage is TRBV20-1 and J usage is TRBJ2-5; 9 bases agree with TRBD1. The CDR3 length is 14 residues. Germline-derived CDR1 and CDR2 are DFQATT and SNEGSKA (reference sequence). Trimming cost V 5 bases and J 6 bases; bases outside gene matches: 10. For the CDR3, the DNA is TGCAGTGCTGGGACAGGGTCGGGGGTAAAGACCCAGTACTTC. Translating gives CSAGTGSGVKTQYF.

This clonotype has ten or more counts. The V call is TRBV25-1, the J call TRBJ2-3; 7 positions agree with TRBD2. J lost 4 bases, V lost 4 bases, and 2 bases had no gene match. The CDR3 loop spans 13 amino acids. CDR1 is MGHDK and CDR2 is SYGVNS in the germline V gene. CDR3 protein: CASSATSADTQYF. The CDR3 DNA follows: TGTGCCAGCAGTGCAACTAGCGCAGATACGCAGTATTTT.

The V and J genes are TRBV10-3 and TRBJ2-1; 9 positions agree with TRBD2. CDR1 is ENHRY, CDR2 SYGVKD, per germline. This CDR3 has 15 amino acids. Trimming cost V 6 bases and J 1 base; bases outside gene matches: 4. The CDR3 spells CAISWTSESYNEQFF. CDR3 DNA: TGTGCCATCAGCTGGACTAGCGAATCCTACAATGAGCAGTTCTTC.

The chain links TRBV6-1 to TRBJ2-3, with TRBD2 matching 12 bases. Germline-derived CDR1 and CDR2 are MNHNS and SASEGT. CDR3 length: 15 amino acids. The ends lost 6 bases at V and 5 bases at J; junction bases unmatched: 6. CDR3 sequence (DNA): TGTGCCAGCAGGGCTCTAGCGGGAGGGGTAGATACGCAGTATTTT. As protein: CASRALAGGVDTQYF.

The chain recombines TRBV11-1 with TRBJ2-3, with D perhaps matching TRBD2 (5 bases). The germline CDR1 and CDR2 sequences are SGHAT and FQDESV (reference sequence). The CDR3 spans 13 residues. V was clipped by 7 bases and J by 5 bases, with 13 bases between them. CDR3 bases: TGTGCCAGCACCCAGAATCGGGAAGATACGCAGTATTTT. This gives the protein CASTQNREDTQYF.

The chain links TRBV6-2 or TRBV6-3 to TRBJ2-7, with TRBD2 matching over 7 bases. Germline V gene data show CDR1 as MNHEY and CDR2 as SVGEGT. J gave up 2 bases and V 6 bases, and 13 bases lay outside the gene matches. The CDR3 loop spans 16 amino acids. The CDR3 sequence: CASSAPWRENTYEQYF. The CDR3 nucleotides read TGTGCCAGCAGCGCGCCGTGGCGGGAGAACACCTACGAGCAGTACTTC.

This clonotype was seen ten or more times. The chain recombines TRBV20-1 with TRBJ2-2; D not certain. The ends were cut back, 2 bases at V and 0 bases at J, with 4 bases in the middle. Germline CDR1 reads DFQATT; CDR2 reads SNEGSKA (reference sequence). This CDR3 is built from 13 residues. The CDR3 nucleotides are TGCAGTGCTAGATTCACGAACACCGGGGAGCTGTTTTTT. This encodes CSARFTNTGELFF.

This clonotype was seen repeatedly, ten times or more. CDR3: CASSASAQSTQYF. The CDR3 DNA reads as TGTGCCAGCAGCGCCTCAGCCCAGTCGACGCAGTATTTT. The chain is built from TRBV7-2 and TRBJ2-3; D call uncertain. The germline gives CDR1 SGHTA, CDR2 FQGNSA. The ends were cut back, 5 bases at V and 9 bases at J, with 15 bases in the middle. The CDR3 extends over 13 amino acids.